This entry is about one TCR beta chain. The antigen remains unidentified. Sequence at one end of the junction differs from germline and may be a read error. A modified ARM-PCR protocol with three rounds of nested PCR amplified TCRbeta. TCRdb called the multiplex PCR reads again in MiXCR, with one record for every CDR3 protein. Of about 68,000 distinct CDR3 sequences in the sample, 50% to 60% were seen once. This specimen comes from a study of tumor and adjacent non-tumor tissue in lung cancer. Study as a whole: Samples averaged around 4 million productive TCRbeta reads each. Findings of the study overall: Normal lung showed higher cumulative top 100 clone frequency than tumor.

This sample's RNA came from whole unsorted tissue. This clonotype was sampled from a man over 45 with non-small cell lung cancer. The sample consisted of lung tumor tissue.

This CDR3 reads CASSLPTKGFASPLDF. The CDR3 coding sequence is TGTGCCAGCAGCTTACCAACCAAGGGTTTCGCATCACCCCTCGACTTT. J is TRBJ1-6 and V is TRBV11-2; D not resolved. This CDR3 spans 16 amino acids. The germline V gene has CDR1 SGHAT and CDR2 FQNNGV.